This T cell receptor beta chain was obtained from a study of cytomegalovirus exposure and HLA in healthy donors. Whole-study findings and limits: Further analysis, carried out later, found HLA-associated TCR beta chains more clonally expanded than equally common other chains. Later on, an analysis showed TCR association rates differing by HLA locus, with DRB1 the most and HLA-C the fewest. The presence/absence work took it that sequencing depth was about the same across donors.

Points on this clone: Its antigen is unidentified.

The PCR contained 60 Vbeta and 13 Jbeta primers. The method was immunoSEQ multiplex PCR; TCRdb's version includes in-frame clones alone and lacks a portion of them. The sample holds about 220,000 clones, around four fifths seen once. Those who donated were healthy bone marrow donors. Sequencing was performed on PBMCs. The sequence came from a boy under 10 years old in good health and CMV-seronegative.

The DNA of the CDR3 is TGTGCCAGCAGCGTAGGTGGTCAGGTGTATGGCTACACCTTC. The encoded protein is CASSVGGQVYGYTF. The chain employs TRBV9 and TRBJ1-2; D is unresolved. Germline V lookup: CDR1 SGDLS, CDR2 YYNGEE. This CDR3 region has 14 residues. Trimming removed 0 bases at V and 5 bases at J, with 11 bases between.